This TCR beta chain derives from a study of persistence of HIV-infected CD4 T cells. Across the whole study: Multiple blood draws of up to roughly 200 mL, except two donors with single leukapheresis.

Overlapping HIV-1 Gag 15-mer peptides at 0.95 to 1 ug per peptide per mL were used. Sorting of responding CD4+ T cells relied on upregulated CD40 ligand together with CD69. Notes on this clone: What it binds is not known.

General observations from the study: The rare CMV-responding cells with HIV-1 proviruses were not separately TCR-sequenced. Degenerate expanded CDR3beta sequences were enriched among CMV- and Gag-responding cells.

Sequencing used immunoSEQ version 4 in survey mode. Assay: immunoSEQ multiplex PCR; the TCRdb copy retains only in-frame clones and omits some. There are roughly 9,100 clones in the sample; 82% occur only once, and approximately 2% lies in the top ten. Germline CDR1 LGHNT, CDR2 FRNRAP. This CDR3 is built from 17 residues. V lost 3 bases and J 0 bases, leaving 16 bases between the germline ends. The sequence derives from an adult woman with HIV who was CMV-seropositive. This specimen consisted of CD4+ T cells sorted from PBMCs after approximately 20-hour stimulation, obtained from a patient who received antiretroviral therapy. This chain connects TRBV12-5 to TRBJ2-3; no clear D. The chain's CDR3 is CASGLSKVGGSTDTQYF. CDR3 bases: TGTGCTAGTGGTTTATCCAAGGTTGGTGGAAGCACAGATACGCAGTATTTT.